The 10 T cell receptor beta chains below were found in one sample sequenced in a study of cytomegalovirus exposure and HLA in healthy donors. The PCR contained 60 Vbeta and 13 Jbeta primers. The protocol was immunoSEQ multiplex PCR, while the TCRdb copy is restricted to in-frame clones and leaves out a portion. The table lists under 150,000 clones, more than 70% of them singletons. The sequenced sample consisted of PBMCs. The receptors originated from a woman between 40 and 55 years old in good health and CMV-seronegative.

The rearrangement joins TRBV25-1 to TRBJ1-2; D not resolved. The length of the CDR3 is 14 residues. Germline V lookup: CDR1 MGHDK, CDR2 SYGVNS. The V gene lost 4 bases and the J gene lost 4 bases, with 13 bases spanning the gap. CDR3 sequence: CASSGLERAYGYTF. CDR3 nucleotide sequence: TGTGCCAGCAGTGGCCTCGAGAGGGCCTATGGCTACACCTTC.

V gene TRBV5-6 combines with J gene TRBJ1-2, with 7 bases identical to TRBD1. This CDR3 has 14 residues. J gave up 3 bases and V 0 bases, and 2 bases lay outside the gene matches. CDR1 SGHDT and CDR2 YYEEEE come from the germline V gene. CDR3 in amino acids: CASSLVGTDYGYTF. The DNA for the CDR3 is TGTGCCAGCAGCTTGGTTGGGACAGACTATGGCTACACCTTC. The variable domain in full, completed from reference TRBV5-6 and TRBJ1-2, reads DAGVTQSPTHLIKTRGQQVTLRCSPKSGHDTVSWYQQALGQGPQFIFQYYEEEERQRGNFPDRFSGHQFPNYSSELNVNALLLGDSALYLCASSLVGTDYGYTFGSGTRLTVV.

For this clone: Other DNA sequences of this sample code for an identical CDR3. V usage is TRBV28 and J usage is TRBJ1-1; unclear D gene. The V end lost 4 bases, the J end lost 1 base, and 4 bases lay between the germline ends. The CDR3 totals 12 residues. In germline, CDR1 is MDHEN, CDR2 SYDVKM. CDR3 sequence reads: CASSSGNTEAFF. The DNA of the CDR3 is TGTGCCAGCAGTTCCGGGAACACTGAAGCTTTCTTT.

The chain couples TRBV6-6 to TRBJ1-2; 9 nucleotides match TRBD1. J was trimmed by 4 bases and V by 5 bases; bases with no gene match: 8. There are 15 residues in the CDR3. Germline lookup yields CDR1 MNHNY and CDR2 SVGAGI (reference sequence). In nucleotides, the CDR3 is TGTGCCAGCAGTGACAGGGGGACAAACGCCTATGGCTACACCTTC. Protein: CASSDRGTNAYGYTF.

The genes are TRBV7-9 and TRBJ1-2; D is possibly TRBD1 (6 bases). There are 15 residues in the CDR3. Per germline, CDR1 SEHNR and CDR2 FQNEAQ (reference sequence). The ends were cut back, 6 bases at V and 1 base at J, with 15 bases in the middle. This CDR3 reads CASRASGDDNYGYTF. In DNA form, the CDR3 reads TGTGCCAGCAGGGCTTCAGGGGATGATAACTATGGCTACACCTTC.

The chain joins TRBV6-1 to TRBJ1-1; 9 positions match TRBD1. The ends lost 5 bases at V and 5 bases at J; junction bases unmatched: 6. The length of the CDR3 is 14 residues. Looked up from germline, CDR1 is MNHNS and CDR2 is SASEGT. CDR3 in DNA: TGTGCCAGCAGTCCGACAGGGGGTGGGACTGAAGCTTTCTTT. Translating it yields CASSPTGGGTEAFF.

This clone was recorded only once. V and J are TRBV6-5 and TRBJ1-6; possibly TRBD1 for D (5 bases). This CDR3 contains 15 residues. Germline CDR1 and CDR2: MNHEY and SVGAGI. Trimming took 0 bases from V and 10 from J, leaving 13 bases between them. CDR3 coding DNA: TGTGCCAGCAGTTACTCGGGCAGGGTGGAATCACCCCTCCACTTT. Protein product: CASSYSGRVESPLHF.

CDR3 in amino acids: CASSPPTGLGNEQFF. For the CDR3, the DNA is TGTGCCAGCTCACCCCCGACAGGGTTGGGCAATGAGCAGTTCTTC. The chain is built from TRBV18 and TRBJ2-1; 7 bases agree with TRBD1. CDR3 length: 15 amino acids. The germline V gene has CDR1 KGHSH and CDR2 LQKENI. V trimming: 3 bases; J trimming: 6 bases; junction bases outside the gene matches: 8.

This chain uses TRBV27 with TRBJ2-1, with 8 nucleotides matching TRBD2. Germline V gene sequence: CDR1 MNHEY, CDR2 SMNVEV (reference sequence). CDR3 length: 15 amino acids. J lost 3 bases, V lost 6 bases, and 7 bases had no gene match. DNA for the CDR3: TGTGCCAGCAGACGTTCCGCGGGGGGCTACAATGAGCAGTTCTTC. This encodes CASRRSAGGYNEQFF.

This clone was observed once. This chain joins TRBV5-1 and TRBJ2-7, with 7 nucleotides matching TRBD1. J was trimmed by 0 bases and V by 0 bases; bases with no gene match: 3. Germline V gene sequence: CDR1 SGHRS, CDR2 YFSETQ. This CDR3 contains 15 residues. CDR3 nucleotide sequence: TGCGCCAGCAGCTTGGACGGGACAGCCTCCTACGAGCAGTACTTC. Protein: CASSLDGTASYEQYF. The full variable domain, rest sourced from reference TRBV5-1 and TRBJ2-7, is KAGVTQTPRYLIKTRGQQVTLSCSPISGHRSVSWYQQTPGQGLQFLFEYFSETQRNKGNFPGRFSGRQFSNSRSEMNVSTLELGDSALYLCASSLDGTASYEQYFGPGTRLTVT.